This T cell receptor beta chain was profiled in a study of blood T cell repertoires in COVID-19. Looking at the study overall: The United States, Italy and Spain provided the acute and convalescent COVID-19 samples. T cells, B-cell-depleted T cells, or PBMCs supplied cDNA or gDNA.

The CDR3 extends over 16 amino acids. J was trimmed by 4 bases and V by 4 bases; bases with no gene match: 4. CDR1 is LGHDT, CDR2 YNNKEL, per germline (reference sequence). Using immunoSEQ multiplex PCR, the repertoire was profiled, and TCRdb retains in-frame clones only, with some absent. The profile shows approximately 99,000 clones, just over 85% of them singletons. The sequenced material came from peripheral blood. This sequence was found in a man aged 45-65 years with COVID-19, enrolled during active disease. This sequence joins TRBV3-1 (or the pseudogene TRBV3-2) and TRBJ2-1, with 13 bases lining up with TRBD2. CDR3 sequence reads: CASSRGLAGKYNEQFF. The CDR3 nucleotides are TGTGCCAGCAGCCGGGGACTAGCGGGGAAATACAATGAGCAGTTCTTC.